This paragraph reports one T cell receptor beta chain. Its antigen is not identified. This specimen belongs to a study of vaccination effects on CD4 cells after COVID-19. With 5 bases removed from V and 5 bases from J, the gap between germline ends came to 10 bases. Germline V gene lookup returns CDR1 SGHTA and CDR2 FQGNSA. This CDR3 comprises 13 residues. Method: immunoSEQ multiplex PCR; TCRdb's copy keeps in-frame clones and lacks some. The data contain about 45,000 clones, approximately 81% of them singletons. When ten to eleven days of culture had elapsed, CD4+ T cells were isolated. V usage is TRBV7-2 and J usage is TRBJ2-1, with D possibly TRBD2 on 6 matching bases. The specimen was CD4+ T cells from PBMCs cultured without peptide, collected before COVID-19 vaccination. The receptor was isolated from a human donor who had a prior SARS-CoV-2 infection. CDR3 protein: CASSQEGNNEQFF. CDR3 bases: TGTGCCAGCAGCCAGGAGGGAAACAATGAGCAGTTCTTC.